Listed here are 3 T cell receptor beta chains from one sample, sequenced in a study of T cells in narcolepsy. Assay used: immunoSEQ multiplex PCR; TCRdb lists only in-frame clones, some missing. Here the sample spans about 36,000 clones, roughly 77% being singletons. Specimen: memory (CD45RA-) CD4+ T cells from blood. Receptors were obtained from a human donor in good health.

This clone came up once. J is TRBJ2-1 and V is TRBV25-1; 11 nucleotides align to TRBD1. With V trimmed by 2 bases and J by 5 bases, 8 bases remained unmatched. CDR3 size: 17 residues. Per germline, CDR1 MGHDK and CDR2 SYGVNS. The CDR3 DNA reads TGTGCCAGCAGTGAACCGAGGGACAGGGGGGGACACAATGAGCAGTTCTTC. As protein: CASSEPRDRGGHNEQFF.

This chain links TRBV11-2 with TRBJ1-1, with D tentatively TRBD1 (5 bases). Germline assignment: CDR1 SGHAT and CDR2 FQNNGV. This CDR3 spans 13 amino acids. Trimming cost V 6 bases and J 0 bases, with 8 bases left between them. In nucleotides, the CDR3 is TGTGCCAGCAGAGACAGTTTGAACACTGAAGCTTTCTTT. As protein: CASRDSLNTEAFF.

This sequence joins TRBV13 and TRBJ1-2, with TRBD1 identical over 7 bases. Germline values: CDR1 PRHDT, CDR2 FYEKMQ (reference sequence). Trimming cost V 4 bases and J 7 bases; bases outside gene matches: 12. The length of the CDR3 is 15 residues. In DNA form, the CDR3 reads TGTGCCAGCAGCTCTAGCAGAGGGGGCCCTGGTGGCTACACCTTC. Protein sequence: CASSSSRGGPGGYTF.